This T cell receptor (beta chain) was captured in a study of T cell repertoires in cytomegalovirus infection. Study in general: CMV infection together with matching HLA type was indicated by public TCR beta signatures. Study-level results: The response measured ex vivo was dominated by TCR beta clonotypes (HLA-C-restricted and CMV-specific). The cumulative frequency of public TCR beta families distinguished individuals who carried CMV together with the relevant HLA.

Comments on this clonotype: Its specificity is not known.

MiXCR, applied by TCRdb to the reads, yields one record per CDR3 protein. The data contain 650,000 to 900,000 distinct CDR3 sequences, approximately 32% of them singletons. The receptor's source is a human donor in good health (CMV status not recorded). Some clones in this sample may be carry-over from other donors' samples. This sample comprised cultured CD8+ T cells from PBMCs, obtained from culture after CMV antigen stimulation.

The CDR3, as DNA: TGTGCCAGCAGTTGGCGCTTCACAGATACGCAGTATTTT. Translated, it gives CASSWRFTDTQYF. The chain combines TRBV6-2 or TRBV6-3 with TRBJ2-3; D not certain. There are 13 residues in the CDR3. Germline CDR1 reads MNHEY; CDR2 reads SVGEGT. V was pared by 4 bases and J by 2 bases, with 7 bases between.